This T cell receptor beta chain is drawn from a study of T cell responses to AZD1222 COVID-19 vaccine. The CDR3 has 15 amino acids. Trimming left V 1 base short and J 7 bases short, with 13 bases between. Germline CDR1 reads MNHEY; CDR2 reads SVGAGI. TCRdb's table, derived via immunoSEQ multiplex PCR, lists solely in-frame clones and lacks some. The table lists approximately 130,000 clones, approximately 86% of them singletons. Sequenced here: peripheral blood, sampled 28 days after the second AZD1222 dose. The sequence was obtained from an adult who received the AZD1222 COVID-19 vaccine. J is TRBJ2-2 and V is TRBV6-5; a weak D match, TRBD1 (5 bases). The CDR3 sequence is CASSYLTGLSGELFF. The CDR3 DNA follows: TGTGCCAGCAGTTACTTAACAGGATTAAGCGGGGAGCTGTTTTTT.